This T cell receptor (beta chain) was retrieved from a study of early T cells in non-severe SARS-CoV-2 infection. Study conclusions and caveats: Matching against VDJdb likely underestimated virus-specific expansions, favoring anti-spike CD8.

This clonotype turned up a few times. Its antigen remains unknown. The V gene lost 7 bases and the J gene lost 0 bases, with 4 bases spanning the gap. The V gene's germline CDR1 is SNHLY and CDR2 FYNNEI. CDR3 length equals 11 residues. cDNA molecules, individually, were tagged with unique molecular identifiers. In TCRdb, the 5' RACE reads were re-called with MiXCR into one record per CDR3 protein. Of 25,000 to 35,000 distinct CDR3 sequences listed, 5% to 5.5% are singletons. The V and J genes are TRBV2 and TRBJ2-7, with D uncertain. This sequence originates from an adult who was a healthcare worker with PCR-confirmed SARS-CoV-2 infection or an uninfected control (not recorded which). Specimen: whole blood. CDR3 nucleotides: TGTGCCAGCACCCGCTCCTACGAGCAGTACTTC. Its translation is CASTRSYEQYF.